This TCR beta chain comes out of a study of T cell clonotyping in hematopoietic cell transplantation. Noted time point: recipient sample about 28 days before transplant, after cytoreduction. Findings of the study overall: Pathologically expanded recipient clonotypes increased progressively from day 30 to day 180 as diversity fell. At the given depth, recipient repertoires were over 95% de novo clonotypes. Higher Inverse Simpson Index values in graft donor and pretransplant recipient predicted broader posttransplant TCR diversity.

The germline CDR1 and CDR2 sequences are MNHEY and SVGAGI. The CDR3 is 13 residues long. V was trimmed by 5 bases and J by 4 bases, leaving 9 bases between them. For this clone: Its target is not known.

Some clones are missing from TCRdb's copy, which holds only in-frame ones; the method was immunoSEQ multiplex PCR. The sample holds some 30,000 clones, 60% to 75% seen once. The receptor's source is a man aged 50 or older with myelodysplastic syndrome. Some clones in this sample may be carry-over from other donors' samples. This specimen consisted of peripheral blood mononuclear cells, obtained before stem cell transplant. The V call is TRBV6-5, the J call TRBJ1-5; no reliable D call. Written as DNA, the CDR3 is TGTGCCAGCAGTACGCAGAAGAATCAGCCCCAGCATTTT. Its protein is CASSTQKNQPQHF.